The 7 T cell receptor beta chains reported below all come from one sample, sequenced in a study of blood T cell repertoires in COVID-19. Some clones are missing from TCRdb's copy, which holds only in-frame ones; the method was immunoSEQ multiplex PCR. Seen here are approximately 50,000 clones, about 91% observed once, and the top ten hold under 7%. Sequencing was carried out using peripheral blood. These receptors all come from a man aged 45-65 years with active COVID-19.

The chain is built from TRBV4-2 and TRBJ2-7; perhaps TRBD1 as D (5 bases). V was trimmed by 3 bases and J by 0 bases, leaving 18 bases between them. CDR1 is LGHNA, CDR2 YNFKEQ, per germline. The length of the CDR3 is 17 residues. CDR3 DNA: TGTGCCAGCAGCCACCCCGCAGGGCTTCTGAACTCCTACGAGCAGTACTTC. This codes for CASSHPAGLLNSYEQYF.

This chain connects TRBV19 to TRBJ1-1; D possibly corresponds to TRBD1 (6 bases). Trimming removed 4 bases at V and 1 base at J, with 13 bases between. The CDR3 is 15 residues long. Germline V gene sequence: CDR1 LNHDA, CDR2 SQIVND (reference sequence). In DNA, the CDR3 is TGTGCCAGTAGTACCCTCAGGGGTGGGAACACTGAAGCTTTCTTT. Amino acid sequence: CASSTLRGGNTEAFF.

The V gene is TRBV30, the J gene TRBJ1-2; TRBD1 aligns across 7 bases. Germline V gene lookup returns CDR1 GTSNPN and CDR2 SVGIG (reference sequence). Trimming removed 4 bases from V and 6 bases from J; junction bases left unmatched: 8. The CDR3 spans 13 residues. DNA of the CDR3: TGTGCCTGGACCCCGACAGGGAAGGATGGCTACACCTTC. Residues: CAWTPTGKDGYTF.

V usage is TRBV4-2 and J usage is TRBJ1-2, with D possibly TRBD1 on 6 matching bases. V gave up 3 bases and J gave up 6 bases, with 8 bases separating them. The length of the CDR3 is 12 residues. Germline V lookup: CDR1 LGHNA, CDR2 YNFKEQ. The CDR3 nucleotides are TGTGCCAGCAGCCAGAACAGGGATGGCTACACCTTC. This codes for CASSQNRDGYTF.

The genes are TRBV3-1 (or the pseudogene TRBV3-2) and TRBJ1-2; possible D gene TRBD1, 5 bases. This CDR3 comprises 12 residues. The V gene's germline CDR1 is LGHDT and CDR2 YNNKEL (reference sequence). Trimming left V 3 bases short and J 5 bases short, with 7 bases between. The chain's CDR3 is CASSQSGYGYTF. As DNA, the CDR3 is TGTGCCAGCAGCCAGTCAGGGTATGGCTACACCTTC.

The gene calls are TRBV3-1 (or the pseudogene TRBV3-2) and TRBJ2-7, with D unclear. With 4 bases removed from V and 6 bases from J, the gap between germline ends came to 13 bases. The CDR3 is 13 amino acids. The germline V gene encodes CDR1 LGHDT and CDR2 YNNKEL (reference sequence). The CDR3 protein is CASSPLRAAEQYF. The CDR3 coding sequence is TGTGCCAGCAGCCCCCTGAGAGCTGCCGAGCAGTACTTC.

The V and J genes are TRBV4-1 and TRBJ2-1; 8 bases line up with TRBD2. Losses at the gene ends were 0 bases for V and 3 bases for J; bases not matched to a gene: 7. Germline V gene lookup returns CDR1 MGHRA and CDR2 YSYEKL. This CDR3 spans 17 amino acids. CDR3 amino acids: CASSQEETGGYYNEQFF. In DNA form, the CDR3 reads TGCGCCAGCAGCCAAGAAGAAACGGGAGGGTACTACAATGAGCAGTTCTTC.